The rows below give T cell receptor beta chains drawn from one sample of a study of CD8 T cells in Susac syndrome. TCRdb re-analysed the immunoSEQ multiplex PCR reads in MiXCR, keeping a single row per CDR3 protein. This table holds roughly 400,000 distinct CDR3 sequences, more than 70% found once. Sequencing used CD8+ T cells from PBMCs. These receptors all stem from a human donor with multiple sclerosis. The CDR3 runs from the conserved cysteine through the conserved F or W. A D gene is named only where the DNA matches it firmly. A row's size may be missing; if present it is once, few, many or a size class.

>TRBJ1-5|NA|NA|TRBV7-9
TGTGCCAGCAGCGAAGAACCTTCAAGATCCCAGCATTTT
CASSEEPSRSQHF
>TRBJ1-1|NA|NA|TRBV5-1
TGCGCCAGCACCGACGCGGGACACCGAAACACTGAAGCTTTCTTT
CASTDAGHRNTEAFF
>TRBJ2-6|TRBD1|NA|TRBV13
TGTGCCAGCAGCTTATGGCAGGGGGCCCGCTCTGGGGCCAACGTCCTGACTTTC
CASSLWQGARSGANVLTF
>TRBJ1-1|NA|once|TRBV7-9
TGTGCCAGCTACTCCACCGGCGAGAACACTGAAGCTTTCTTT
CASYSTGENTEAFF
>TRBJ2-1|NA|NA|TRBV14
TGTGCCAGCAGCCAAGAAAGTTGGCAGGGATGGTTCTTC
CASSQESWQGWFF
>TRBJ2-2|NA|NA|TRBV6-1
TGTGCCAGCAGTGAAAAGTCTTCGGCAAGCGGGGAGCTGTTTTTT
CASSEKSSASGELFF
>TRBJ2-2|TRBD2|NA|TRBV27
TGTGCCAGCAGTGGGTCAACGGATCGGACTAGCGGGAGAGGGACCGGGGAGCTGTTTTTT
CASSGSTDRTSGRGTGELFF
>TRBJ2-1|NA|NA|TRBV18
TGTGCCAGCTCACCCCCTGACTCGTACTCCTACAATGAGCAGTTCTTC
CASSPPDSYSYNEQFF
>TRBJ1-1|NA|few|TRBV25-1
TGTGCCAGCAGTTGGGGGGGCGGCACTGAAGCTTTCTTT
CASSWGGGTEAFF
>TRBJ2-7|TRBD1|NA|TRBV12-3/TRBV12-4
TGTGCCAGCACCCCGGGACAGGGTCCCTACGAGCAGTACTTC
CASTPGQGPYEQYF
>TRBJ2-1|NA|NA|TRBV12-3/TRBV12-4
TGTGCCATCATCTCAGGGTCTAATGAGCAGTTCTTC
CAIISGSNEQFF
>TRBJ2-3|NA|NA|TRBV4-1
TGCGCCAGCAGCGATCAGGACGCAGGCCCAGATACGCAGTATTTT
CASSDQDAGPDTQYF
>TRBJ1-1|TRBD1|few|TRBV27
TGTGCCAGCAGTTGGGGACAGAGCACTGAAGCTTTCTTT
CASSWGQSTEAFF
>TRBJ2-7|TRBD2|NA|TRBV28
TGTGCCGCCGCAATCGGGACTACCTACGAGCAGTACTTC
CAAAIGTTYEQYF
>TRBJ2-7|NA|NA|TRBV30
TGTGCCTGGAGTATGGGCAACGAGCAGTACTTC
CAWSMGNEQYF
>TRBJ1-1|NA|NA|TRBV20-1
TGCAGTGCTAGAGATCTGACCGGTACACGGGAAGCTTTCTTT
CSARDLTGTREAFF
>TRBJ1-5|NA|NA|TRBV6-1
TGTGCCAGCAGTGAGGCCCGGGGCAGTCAACAGCCCCAGCATTTT
CASSEARGSQQPQHF
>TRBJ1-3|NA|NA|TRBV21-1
TGTGCCAGCGACGGGGGTGGAAACACCATATATTTT
CASDGGGNTIYF
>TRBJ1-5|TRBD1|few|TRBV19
TGTGCCAGTAGTACCCCAGGGGGCGGGCAGCCCCAGCATTTT
CASSTPGGGQPQHF
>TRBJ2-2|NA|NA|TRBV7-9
TGTGCCAGCAGCCGCTACTCAGCGCCGAACACCGGGGAGCTGTTTTTT
CASSRYSAPNTGELFF
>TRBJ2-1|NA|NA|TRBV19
TGTGCCAGTAGTATCGCGCGGGACAATGAGCAGTTCTTC
CASSIARDNEQFF
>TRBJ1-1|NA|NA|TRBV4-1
TGCGCCAGCAGCCAAGCGTCCAGGGCGGACACTGAAGCTTTCTTT
CASSQASRADTEAFF
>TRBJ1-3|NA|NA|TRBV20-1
TGCAGTGCCCGGAAGCAGGGAATACCTGGAAACACCATATATTTT
CSARKQGIPGNTIYF
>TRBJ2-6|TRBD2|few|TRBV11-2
TGTGCCAGCAGTCCTATGCTACGGACTAGCGATACCTCTGGGGCCAACGTCCTGACTTTC
CASSPMLRTSDTSGANVLTF
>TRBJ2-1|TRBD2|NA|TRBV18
TGTGCCAGCTCACCGAGGACACCCCATAGCGGGAGCCTCGAGCAGTTCTTC
CASSPRTPHSGSLEQFF
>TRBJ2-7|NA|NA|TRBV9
TGTGCCAGCAGCGTAGGGACAGATAGCTCCTACGAGCAGTACTTC
CASSVGTDSSYEQYF
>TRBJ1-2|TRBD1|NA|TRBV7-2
TGTGCCAGCAGCTCCCAGGGGGCAGTACGCTACACCTTC
CASSSQGAVRYTF